The TCR beta chain under discussion was sequenced for a study of identical twins. V lost 8 bases and J 5 bases, leaving 13 bases between the germline ends. CDR1 and CDR2 from the germline V gene are SGHVS and FNYEAQ. This CDR3 has 13 residues. TCRdb reprocessed the 5' RACE reads with MiXCR, giving one entry per CDR3 protein. The table has under 800,000 distinct CDR3 sequences, 20% to 25% seen once. This sample was shared with a second study, whose subject was T cells expressing NK-cell markers.

The sample was PBMCs. This TCR derives from a woman between 18 and 30 years old in good health. This sequence joins TRBV7-6 and TRBJ1-5, with D maybe TRBD1 (6 bases). CDR3 amino acids: CASAPGGHQPQHF. The CDR3 DNA reads as TGTGCCAGCGCCCCGGGGGGCCATCAGCCCCAGCATTTT.